These T cell receptor beta chains were read from a single sample in a study of cytomegalovirus exposure and HLA in healthy donors. Sequenced by immunoSEQ multiplex PCR; TCRdb stores in-frame clones only, minus some. The table has 150,000 to 170,000 clones, around 80% seen once. Sequencing input: PBMCs. These receptor sequences come from a woman in her thirties or forties in good health and CMV-seronegative. The CDR3 runs from the conserved cysteine through the conserved F or W. A D gene is named only where the DNA matches it firmly. Rows may omit the clone size; those that give it use once, few, many or a size class.

D	V	size	J	CDR3	DNA
TRBD1	TRBV19	NA	TRBJ2-2	CASSMGQFLTGELFF	TGTGCCAGTAGTATGGGACAGTTTTTAACCGGGGAGCTGTTTTTT
NA	TRBV20-1	NA	TRBJ2-6	CSASRGNVLTF	TGCAGCGCCTCCCGGGGCAACGTCCTGACTTTC
NA	TRBV6-1	NA	TRBJ1-2	CAKRTVYGYTF	TGTGCTAAAAGGACAGTCTATGGCTACACCTTC
TRBD2	TRBV27	NA	TRBJ2-3	CASTRAGVDTQYF	TGTGCCAGTACAAGAGCGGGAGTTGATACGCAGTATTTT
NA	TRBV5-1	NA	TRBJ2-1	CASSVSRSEQFF	TGCGCCAGCAGCGTCTCTCGGAGTGAGCAGTTCTTC
NA	TRBV2	NA	TRBJ2-7	CASSDTGFGSEQYF	TGTGCCAGCAGTGATACGGGGTTTGGGAGCGAGCAGTACTTC
TRBD1	TRBV28	NA	TRBJ1-3	CASSLSPGQRGNTIYF	TGTGCCAGCAGTTTATCCCCGGGACAGCGTGGAAACACCATATATTTT
NA	TRBV7-9	NA	TRBJ2-7	CASSLVRGSTTEQYF	TGTGCCAGCAGCTTAGTTAGGGGGTCCACTACGGAGCAGTACTTC
TRBD1	TRBV2	NA	TRBJ2-2	CASRGDRGETGELFF	TGTGCCAGCAGAGGGGACAGGGGAGAAACCGGGGAGCTGTTTTTT
NA	TRBV5-1	NA	TRBJ2-7	CASSWGPGGGYEQYF	TGCGCCAGCAGCTGGGGGCCGGGTGGGGGTTACGAGCAGTACTTC
NA	TRBV6-5	NA	TRBJ2-7	CASSYLAGQSYEQYF	TGTGCCAGCAGTTACTTAGCGGGACAGTCCTACGAGCAGTACTTC
TRBD1	TRBV19	NA	TRBJ1-4	CASSIRTGTNEKLFF	TGTGCCAGTAGTATACGGACAGGAACTAATGAAAAACTGTTTTTT
NA	TRBV6-5	few	TRBJ1-1	CASSSDTRSGTEAFF	TGTGCCAGCAGTTCTGACACTCGGTCAGGCACTGAAGCTTTCTTT
NA	TRBV7-9	NA	TRBJ2-3	CASSLETGPQYF	TGTGCCAGCAGCTTAGAAACAGGACCGCAGTATTTT
TRBD1	TRBV6-5	NA	TRBJ1-6	CASSTGTALSPLHF	TGTGCCAGCAGTACCGGGACAGCGCTTTCACCCCTCCACTTT
NA	TRBV4-1	NA	TRBJ1-4	CASSQETGITNEKLFF	TGCGCCAGCAGCCAAGAAACAGGGATAACTAATGAAAAACTGTTTTTT
NA	TRBV5-1	NA	TRBJ2-5	CASSGGNTGETQYF	TGCGCCAGCAGCGGCGGCAACACCGGGGAGACCCAGTACTTC
NA	TRBV13	NA	TRBJ1-4	CASTEASNEKLFF	TGTGCCAGCACCGAGGCGAGTAATGAAAAACTGTTTTTT
TRBD1	TRBV5-1	NA	TRBJ2-3	CASRPSGQGTDTQYF	TGCGCCAGCCGCCCAAGCGGACAGGGCACAGATACGCAGTATTTT
NA	TRBV4-1	NA	TRBJ2-7	CASSQEGLGTIEGQYF	TGCGCCAGCAGCCAAGAAGGACTGGGAACGATCGAGGGGCAGTACTTC
TRBD1	TRBV5-1	NA	TRBJ1-5	CASSLGDRGSNQPQHF	TGCGCCAGCAGCTTGGGGGACAGGGGAAGCAATCAGCCCCAGCATTTT
TRBD1	TRBV7-6	NA	TRBJ1-1	CASSLHRGEAFF	TGTGCCAGCAGCCTCCACAGGGGAGAAGCTTTCTTT
TRBD1	TRBV5-1	NA	TRBJ1-2	CASSVGQGVYGYTF	TGCGCCAGCAGCGTGGGACAGGGGGTTTATGGCTACACCTTC
TRBD2	TRBV5-1	NA	TRBJ2-7	CASSSEAGGPYEQYF	TGCGCCAGCAGCTCCGAGGCGGGGGGGCCCTACGAGCAGTACTTC
NA	TRBV4-1	NA	TRBJ2-2	CASSQSLAPNTGELFF	TGCGCCAGCAGCCAATCTCTAGCGCCGAACACCGGGGAGCTGTTTTTT
TRBD2	TRBV4-2	NA	TRBJ2-3	CASSFGGEDTQYF	TGTGCCAGCAGCTTCGGGGGGGAAGATACGCAGTATTTT
TRBD1	TRBV2	NA	TRBJ1-2	CASSETRTGDPYGYTF	TGTGCCAGCAGTGAGACCAGAACAGGGGACCCTTATGGCTACACCTTC
NA	TRBV10-1	NA	TRBJ1-2	CASILAQGYGYTF	TGCGCCAGCATTCTTGCCCAGGGCTATGGCTACACCTTC
NA	TRBV6-1	few	TRBJ2-7	CASSASYEQYF	TGTGCCAGCAGTGCGTCCTACGAGCAGTACTTC
TRBD1	TRBV10-3	NA	TRBJ1-1	CAIRSGQGYTEAFF	TGTGCCATCAGGTCGGGACAGGGATACACTGAAGCTTTCTTT
TRBD1	TRBV10-3	NA	TRBJ1-2	CAISTTGEGYGYTF	TGTGCCATCAGCACGACAGGGGAGGGCTATGGCTACACCTTC
NA	TRBV18	NA	TRBJ1-2	CASSLTFEGDYGYTF	TGTGCCAGCTCACTGACTTTCGAGGGGGACTATGGCTACACCTTC
NA	TRBV10-3	NA	TRBJ2-5	CASGASGQETQYF	TGTGCCTCGGGGGCTAGCGGCCAAGAGACCCAGTACTTC
NA	TRBV5-8	NA	TRBJ2-5	CASSPGAGDF	TGTGCCAGCAGTCCTGGCGCAGGCGACTTC
NA	TRBV27	few	TRBJ1-5	CASSSQGQPQHF	TGTGCCAGCAGTTCCCAGGGTCAGCCCCAGCATTTT
NA	TRBV2	NA	TRBJ1-1	CASKGQPNTEAFF	TGTGCCAGCAAAGGACAGCCGAACACTGAAGCTTTCTTT
TRBD2	TRBV7-8	few	TRBJ2-7	CASSLAWDYSYEQYF	TGTGCCAGCAGCTTAGCGTGGGACTACTCCTACGAGCAGTACTTC
NA	TRBV2	once	TRBJ2-7	CASSEGHYGGSVYEQYF	TGTGCCAGCAGTGAAGGGCATTACGGGGGATCGGTCTACGAGCAGTACTTC
TRBD2	TRBV19	NA	TRBJ2-2	CASSIDWTSGPGELFF	TGTGCCAGTAGTATAGATTGGACTAGCGGCCCCGGGGAGCTGTTTTTT